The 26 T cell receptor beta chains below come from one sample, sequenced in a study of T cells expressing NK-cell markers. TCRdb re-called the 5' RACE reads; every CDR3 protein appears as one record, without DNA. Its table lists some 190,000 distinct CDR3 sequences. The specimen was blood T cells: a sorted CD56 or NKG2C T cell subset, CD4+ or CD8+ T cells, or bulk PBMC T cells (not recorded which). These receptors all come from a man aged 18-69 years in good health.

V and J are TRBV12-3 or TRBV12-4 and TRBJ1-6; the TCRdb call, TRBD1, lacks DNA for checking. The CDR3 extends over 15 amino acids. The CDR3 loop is CASSLKGGDNSPLHF.

CDR3 in amino acids: CASRPTPGFIETQYF. V is TRBV12-3 or TRBV12-4 and J is TRBJ2-5; TCRdb reports TRBD1, a call that lacks DNA to check it against. The CDR3 runs 15 residues.

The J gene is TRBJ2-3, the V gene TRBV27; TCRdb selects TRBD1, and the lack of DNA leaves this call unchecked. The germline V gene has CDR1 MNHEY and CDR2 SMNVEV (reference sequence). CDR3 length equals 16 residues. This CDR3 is CASSSLLGGPRDTQYF.

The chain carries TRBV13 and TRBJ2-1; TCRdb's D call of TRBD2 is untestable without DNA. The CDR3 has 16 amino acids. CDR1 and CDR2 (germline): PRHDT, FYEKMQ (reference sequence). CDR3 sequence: CASSLEALAGEDEQFF.

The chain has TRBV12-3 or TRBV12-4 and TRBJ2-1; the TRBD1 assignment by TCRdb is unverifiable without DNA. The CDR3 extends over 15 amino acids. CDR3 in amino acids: CASSQLGTGRNEQFF.

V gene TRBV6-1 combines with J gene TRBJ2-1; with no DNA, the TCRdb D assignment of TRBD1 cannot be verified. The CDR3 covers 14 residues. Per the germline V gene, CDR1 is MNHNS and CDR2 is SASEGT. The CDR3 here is CASSEVGESGEQFF.

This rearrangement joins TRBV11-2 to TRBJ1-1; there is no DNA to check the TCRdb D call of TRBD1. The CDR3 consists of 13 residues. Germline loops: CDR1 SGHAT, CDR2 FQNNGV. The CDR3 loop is CASRNTGEAEAFF.

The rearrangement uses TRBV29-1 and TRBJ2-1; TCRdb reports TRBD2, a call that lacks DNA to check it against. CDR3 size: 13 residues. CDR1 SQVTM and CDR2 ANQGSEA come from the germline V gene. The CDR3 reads CSVVWRGGHEQFF.

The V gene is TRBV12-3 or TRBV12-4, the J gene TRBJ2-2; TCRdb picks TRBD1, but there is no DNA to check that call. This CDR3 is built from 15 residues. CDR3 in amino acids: CASTGTGGLTGELFF.

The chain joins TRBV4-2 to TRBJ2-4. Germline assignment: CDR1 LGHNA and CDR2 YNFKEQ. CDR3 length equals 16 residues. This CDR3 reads CASSQDWNLAKNIQYF.

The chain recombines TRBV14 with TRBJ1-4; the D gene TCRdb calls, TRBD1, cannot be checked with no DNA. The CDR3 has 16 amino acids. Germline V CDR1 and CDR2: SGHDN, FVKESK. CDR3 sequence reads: CASSQGRGATNEKLFF.

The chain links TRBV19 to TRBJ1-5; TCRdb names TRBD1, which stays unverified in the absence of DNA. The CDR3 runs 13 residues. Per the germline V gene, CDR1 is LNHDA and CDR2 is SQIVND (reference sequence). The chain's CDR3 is CASRAGVYQPQHF. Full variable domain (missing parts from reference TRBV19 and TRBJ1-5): DGGITQSPKYLFRKEGQNVTLSCEQNLNHDAMYWYRQDPGQGLRLIYYSQIVNDFQKGDIAEGYSVSREKKESFPLTVTSAQKNPTAFYLCASRAGVYQPQHFGDGTRLSIL.

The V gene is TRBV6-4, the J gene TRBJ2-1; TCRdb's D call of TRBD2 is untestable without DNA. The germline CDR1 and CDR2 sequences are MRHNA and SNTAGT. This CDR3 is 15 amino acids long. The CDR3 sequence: CASSVLAGDTNEQFF.

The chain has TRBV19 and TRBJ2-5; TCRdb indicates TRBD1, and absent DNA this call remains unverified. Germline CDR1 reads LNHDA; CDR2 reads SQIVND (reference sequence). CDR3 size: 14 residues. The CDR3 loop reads CASSPRTVRETQYF.

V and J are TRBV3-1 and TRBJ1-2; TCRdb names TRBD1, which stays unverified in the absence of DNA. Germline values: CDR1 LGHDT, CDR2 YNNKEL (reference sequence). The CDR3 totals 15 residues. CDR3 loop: CASSPGTGTNYGYTF.

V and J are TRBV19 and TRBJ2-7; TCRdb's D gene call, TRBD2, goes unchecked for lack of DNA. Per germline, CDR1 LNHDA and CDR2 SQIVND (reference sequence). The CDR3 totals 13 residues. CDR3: CASSMGLAAEQYF.

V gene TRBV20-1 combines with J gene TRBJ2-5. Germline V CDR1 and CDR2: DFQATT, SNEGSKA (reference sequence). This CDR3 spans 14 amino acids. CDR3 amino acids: CSARDAAEYETQYF.

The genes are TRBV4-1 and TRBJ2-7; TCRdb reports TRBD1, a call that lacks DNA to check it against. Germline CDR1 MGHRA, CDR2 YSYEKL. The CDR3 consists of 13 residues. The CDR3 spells CASSQITGEEQYF.

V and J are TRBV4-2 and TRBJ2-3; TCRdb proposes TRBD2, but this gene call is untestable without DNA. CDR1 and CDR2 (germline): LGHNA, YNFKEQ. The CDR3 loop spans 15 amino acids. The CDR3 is CASSPGLAPTDTQYF.

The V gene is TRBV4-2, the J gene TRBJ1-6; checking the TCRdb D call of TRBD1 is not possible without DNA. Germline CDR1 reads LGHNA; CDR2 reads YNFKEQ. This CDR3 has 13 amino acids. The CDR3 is CASSHGANSPLHF.

CDR3: CATSGGKNQPQHF. The chain carries TRBV15 and TRBJ1-5; the TCRdb D gene call, TRBD1, has no DNA to confirm it. Germline values: CDR1 LNHNV, CDR2 YYDKDF (reference sequence). The CDR3 has 13 amino acids.

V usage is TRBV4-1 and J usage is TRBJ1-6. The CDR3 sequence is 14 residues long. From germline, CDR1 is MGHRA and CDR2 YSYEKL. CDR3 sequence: CASSQGVLNSPLHF.

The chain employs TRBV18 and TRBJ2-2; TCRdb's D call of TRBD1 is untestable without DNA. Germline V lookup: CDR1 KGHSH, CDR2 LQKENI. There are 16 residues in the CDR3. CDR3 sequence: CASSPLADSRTGELFF. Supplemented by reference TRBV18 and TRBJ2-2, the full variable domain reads NAGVMQNPRHLVRRRGQEARLRCSPMKGHSHVYWYRQLPEEGLKFMVYLQKENIIDESGMPKERFSAEFPKEGPSILRIQQVVRGDSAAYFCASSPLADSRTGELFFGEGSRLTVL.

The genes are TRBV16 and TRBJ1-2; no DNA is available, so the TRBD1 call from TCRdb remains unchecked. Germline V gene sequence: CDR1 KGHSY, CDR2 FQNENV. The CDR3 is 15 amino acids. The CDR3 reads CASSRGQPGRSGYTF.

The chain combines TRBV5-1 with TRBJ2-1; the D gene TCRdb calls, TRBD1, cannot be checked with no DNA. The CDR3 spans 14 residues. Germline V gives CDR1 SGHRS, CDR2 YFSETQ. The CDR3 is CASSLAHTGNEQFF.

This chain's CDR3 is CASSLTTDFSNQPQHF. The chain couples TRBV5-1 to TRBJ1-5; TCRdb returns TRBD1, unconfirmable since there is no DNA. Germline CDR1 SGHRS, CDR2 YFSETQ. This CDR3 has 16 residues.